This T cell receptor (beta chain) emerged from a study of T-cell reconstitution after alpha-beta-depleted transplantation in children. In its sample, this clonotype was seen many times. With V trimmed by 4 bases and J by 7 bases, 6 bases remained unmatched. The CDR3 covers 15 residues. Germline CDR1 and CDR2: SGHNT and YYREEE (reference sequence). Preparation of the TCRbeta library involved a method that used unique molecular identifiers. TCRdb called the PCR reads again in MiXCR, with one record for every CDR3 protein. The data contain approximately 240,000 distinct CDR3 sequences, approximately 9% of them singletons.

The sequencing here drew on PBMCs from the stem cell graft donor, taken from the stem cell graft. This receptor was identified in a human donor who donated a stem cell graft to a child with acute lymphoblastic leukemia. The chain joins TRBV5-4 to TRBJ2-1, with 12 bases identical to TRBD2. The CDR3 region is CASSRLAGGQNEQFF. CDR3 in DNA: TGTGCCAGCAGCCGTCTAGCGGGGGGGCAAAATGAGCAGTTCTTC.